The 23 T cell receptor beta chains below all came from one sample that was sequenced in a study of control samples from healthy donors and cancer patients. Repertoires were generated with immunoSEQ multiplex PCR, while TCRdb's copy carries only in-frame clones and drops some. The sample holds hundreds of thousands of clones; about nine tenths are singletons and the top ten take around 6.4%. Sequenced sample: PBMCs. These receptors were taken from a man aged 40-49 years with head and neck cancer.

The V call is TRBV28, the J call TRBJ2-5; 9 nucleotides match TRBD1. V gave up 5 bases and J gave up 9 bases; unmatched junction bases: 10. The germline V gene has CDR1 MDHEN and CDR2 SYDVKM. The CDR3 totals 14 residues. CDR3 in DNA: TGTGCCAGCAGTACCCGGACAGGGGTCCCGGCCCAGTACTTC. Translating it yields CASSTRTGVPAQYF.

This chain connects TRBV6-5 to TRBJ2-7; 9 nucleotides align to TRBD1. The CDR3 spans 14 residues. J lost 4 bases, V lost 4 bases, and 5 bases had no gene match. The germline CDR1 and CDR2 sequences are MNHEY and SVGAGI. The CDR3 DNA is TGTGCCAGCAGTTTCCGGGACAGGGCGTACGAGCAGTACTTC. It yields the protein CASSFRDRAYEQYF.

The chain employs TRBV5-6 and TRBJ2-7; D is unresolved. Trimming removed 0 bases from V and 5 bases from J, with 12 bases in between. Germline loops: CDR1 SGHDT, CDR2 YYEEEE. This CDR3 comprises 14 residues. CDR3 nucleotide sequence: TGTGCCAGCAGCTTGGTTGGGCCTCAAAACGAGCAGTACTTC. Translating it yields CASSLVGPQNEQYF.

The chain joins TRBV29-1 to TRBJ2-7, with 7 bases that match TRBD1. The germline V gene encodes CDR1 SQVTM and CDR2 ANQGSEA. This CDR3 region has 13 residues. The J segment lost 1 base and the V segment lost 3 bases, leaving 3 bases of the junction unmatched. The CDR3 sequence is CSVDRQGSYEQYF. In DNA form, the CDR3 reads TGCAGCGTTGACCGACAGGGTTCCTACGAGCAGTACTTC.

This rearrangement joins TRBV7-2 to TRBJ2-5, with 8 bases matching TRBD2. There are 15 residues in the CDR3. Germline-derived CDR1 and CDR2 are SGHTA and FQGNSA. V lost 3 bases, J lost 2 bases, and 5 bases stayed unmatched. The CDR3 DNA reads as TGTGCCAGCAGCTTTATAGCGGGACCTCAAGAGACCCAGTACTTC. Encoded protein: CASSFIAGPQETQYF.

The chain is built from TRBV7-2 and TRBJ1-5; D remains ambiguous. CDR3 length: 13 residues. V was pared by 1 base and J by 4 bases, with 5 bases between. Per the germline V gene, CDR1 is SGHTA and CDR2 is FQGNSA. Here the CDR3 DNA reads TGTGCCAGCAGCTTAGAAGTTAATCAGCCCCAGCATTTT. Translated, it gives CASSLEVNQPQHF.

The chain employs TRBV28 and TRBJ1-4; D remains ambiguous. Trimming shortened V by 7 bases and J by 0 bases, and 15 bases separated the two germline ends. Germline V gene data show CDR1 as MDHEN and CDR2 as SYDVKM. CDR3 length: 16 amino acids. The CDR3 loop reads CASTPTSWATNEKLFF. In DNA form, the CDR3 reads TGTGCCAGCACCCCCACTTCATGGGCAACTAATGAAAAACTGTTTTTT.

The chain employs TRBV29-1 and TRBJ1-1; maybe TRBD1 (5 bases). This CDR3 is built from 13 residues. Trimming took off 4 bases at V and 0 bases at J, with 9 bases between the two ends. Germline-derived CDR1 and CDR2 are SQVTM and ANQGSEA. The CDR3 spells CSVAAGLNTEAFF. The CDR3 DNA reads TGCAGCGTTGCCGCAGGGCTGAACACTGAAGCTTTCTTT. Full variable domain (remainder filled in from reference TRBV29-1 and TRBJ1-1): SAVISQKPSRDICQRGTSLTIQCQVDSQVTMMFWYRQQPGQSLTLIATANQGSEATYESGFVIDKFPISRPNLTFSTLTVSNMSPEDSSIYLCSVAAGLNTEAFFGQGTRLTVV.

Notes on this clone: Other DNA sequences of this sample code for an identical CDR3. The chain links TRBV12-3 or TRBV12-4 to TRBJ1-1; D is unclear. This CDR3 is 11 amino acids long. V was clipped by 3 bases and J by 4 bases, with 3 bases between them. CDR3 region: CASSLRTEAFF. The CDR3 DNA sequence: TGTGCCAGCAGTTTGCGCACTGAAGCTTTCTTT.

The genes are TRBV29-1 and TRBJ1-3; D is perhaps TRBD1 (6 bases). CDR1 and CDR2 (germline): SQVTM, ANQGSEA. This CDR3 region has 15 residues. Trimming took off 6 bases at V and 4 bases at J, with 19 bases between the two ends. CDR3 bases: TGCAGCGTGGGGGGCGAAGGCTCTTTGGGAAACACCATATATTTT. It codes for CSVGGEGSLGNTIYF.

The rearrangement links TRBV7-2 to TRBJ2-5; no firm D call. CDR3 length: 16 residues. The germline gives CDR1 SGHTA, CDR2 FQGNSA. Trimming left V 5 bases short and J 5 bases short, with 21 bases between. DNA for the CDR3: TGTGCCAGCAGCCGCAAAAGCCCCCACAGCCTGGAGACCCAGTACTTC. This sequence encodes CASSRKSPHSLETQYF.

In its sample, this clone was seen a few times. The rearrangement links TRBV6-5 to TRBJ1-6; 7 bases are shared with TRBD1. V was clipped by 2 bases and J by 5 bases; unmatched bases: 0. The CDR3 has 14 amino acids. Germline V gene data show CDR1 as MNHEY and CDR2 as SVGAGI. The CDR3 bases are TGTGCCAGCAGTTACCAGGGGGATAATTCACCCCTCCACTTT. This sequence encodes CASSYQGDNSPLHF.

The chain has TRBV9 and TRBJ2-7, with 9 nucleotides matching TRBD2. This CDR3 is 15 amino acids long. V lost 4 bases to trimming and J lost 2 bases; unmatched junction nucleotides: 7. From germline, CDR1 is SGDLS and CDR2 YYNGEE. In DNA, the CDR3 is TGTGCCAGCAGCCTAGACGGGACTAGCACCTACGAGCAGTACTTC. Its translation: CASSLDGTSTYEQYF.

This chain links TRBV7-2 with TRBJ1-1; maybe TRBD1 (5 bases). V was shortened by 7 bases and J by 1 base, with 7 bases between the two germline ends. Germline CDR1 and CDR2: SGHTA and FQGNSA. The length of the CDR3 is 12 residues. CDR3 DNA: TGTGCCAGCAACGGGGGGAACACTGAAGCTTTCTTT. This translates into CASNGGNTEAFF.

V gene TRBV7-2 combines with J gene TRBJ1-4, with TRBD1 matching over 9 bases. The length of the CDR3 is 15 residues. The germline V gene has CDR1 SGHTA and CDR2 FQGNSA. Germline trimming cut 5 bases from V and 5 bases from J; bases unmatched to any gene: 6. The CDR3 sequence: CASSLLTGGNEKLFF. Written as DNA, the CDR3 is TGTGCCAGCAGCCTGTTGACAGGGGGAAATGAAAAACTGTTTTTT.

The CDR3 reads CASSLAFTPGTDTQYF. For the CDR3, the DNA is TGTGCCAGCAGCTTAGCATTCACCCCAGGCACAGATACGCAGTATTTT. The chain carries TRBV11-2 and TRBJ2-3; D remains unclear. Germline V gives CDR1 SGHAT, CDR2 FQNNGV. The CDR3 sequence is 16 residues long. Trimming pared 1 base from V and 1 base from J, leaving 12 bases between.

The chain recombines TRBV28 with TRBJ2-7, with TRBD2 matching over 10 bases. With V trimmed by 6 bases and J by 0 bases, 8 bases remained unmatched. The CDR3 length is 16 residues. Germline values: CDR1 MDHEN, CDR2 SYDVKM. CDR3 region: CASSPISGRNSYEQYF. Written as DNA, the CDR3 is TGTGCCAGCAGCCCGATTAGCGGGAGGAACTCCTACGAGCAGTACTTC.

The V and J genes are TRBV11-2 and TRBJ2-7; D is perhaps TRBD1 (6 bases). The CDR3 contains 14 residues. V was pared by 5 bases and J by 0 bases, with 11 bases between. CDR1 is SGHAT, CDR2 FQNNGV, per germline. In nucleotides, the CDR3 is TGTGCCAGCAGCCACCTAGGGGGCTCCTACGAGCAGTACTTC. This gives the protein CASSHLGGSYEQYF.

This clone was detected only a few times. V is TRBV9 and J is TRBJ2-7; TRBD1 aligns across 9 bases. The CDR3 totals 15 residues. CDR1 is SGDLS and CDR2 is YYNGEE in the germline V gene. V shed 3 bases and J 5 bases; nucleotides not matched to a gene: 9. The DNA for the CDR3 is TGTGCCAGCAGCGGATACGGGACAGGGTTCGACGAGCAGTACTTC. This gives the protein CASSGYGTGFDEQYF. The full variable domain, rest sourced from reference TRBV9 and TRBJ2-7, is DSGVTQTPKHLITATGQRVTLRCSPRSGDLSVYWYQQSLDQGLQFLIQYYNGEERAKGNILERFSAQQFPDLHSELNLSSLELGDSALYFCASSGYGTGFDEQYFGPGTRLTVT.

The chain couples TRBV24-1 to TRBJ2-2; 7 bases are a match to TRBD2. Germline V gene data show CDR1 as KGHDR and CDR2 as SFDVKD. This CDR3 is built from 16 residues. The V and J ends lost 2 bases and 3 bases, in that order; junction bases with no gene match: 5. The CDR3 reads CATSDSSGPHTGELFF. The CDR3 DNA reads TGTGCCACCAGTGATTCTAGCGGCCCACACACCGGGGAGCTGTTTTTT.

This clone was detected once. This chain joins TRBV24-1 and TRBJ2-3; 7 bases match TRBD2. The CDR3 consists of 14 residues. Germline V CDR1 and CDR2: KGHDR, SFDVKD. Trimming cost V 10 bases and J 1 base; bases outside gene matches: 7. The CDR3 region is CATQGEGGTDTQYF. Written as DNA, the CDR3 is TGTGCCACACAAGGGGAGGGTGGCACAGATACGCAGTATTTT.

This clone appeared a few times. The chain recombines TRBV4-3 with TRBJ1-4, with D unresolved. The CDR3 length is 12 residues. V shed 4 bases and J shed 8 bases, with 8 bases lying between them. From germline, CDR1 is LGHNA and CDR2 YSLEER. CDR3 loop: CASSRGGEKLFF. The CDR3, as DNA: TGCGCCAGCAGCCGGGGAGGGGAAAAACTGTTTTTT.

Only one count was recorded for this clone. The chain recombines TRBV7-2 with TRBJ1-2, with D uncertain. The V end was cut by 8 bases, the J end by 6 bases, with 7 bases between. Germline CDR1 is SGHTA and CDR2 is FQGNSA. This CDR3 contains 10 residues. The CDR3 DNA sequence: TGTGCCAGCCCCGAGGATGGCTACACCTTC. Translated: CASPEDGYTF.